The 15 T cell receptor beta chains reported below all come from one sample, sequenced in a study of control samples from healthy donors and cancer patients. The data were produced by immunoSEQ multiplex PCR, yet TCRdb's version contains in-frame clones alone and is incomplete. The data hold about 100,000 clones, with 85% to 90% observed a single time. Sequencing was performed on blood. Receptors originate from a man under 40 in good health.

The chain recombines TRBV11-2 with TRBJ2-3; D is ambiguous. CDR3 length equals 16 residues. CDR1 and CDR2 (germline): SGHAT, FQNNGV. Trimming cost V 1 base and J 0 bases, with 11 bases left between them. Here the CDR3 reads CASSLGVSPSTDTQYF. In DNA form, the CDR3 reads TGTGCCAGCAGCTTAGGTGTGAGCCCTAGCACAGATACGCAGTATTTT.

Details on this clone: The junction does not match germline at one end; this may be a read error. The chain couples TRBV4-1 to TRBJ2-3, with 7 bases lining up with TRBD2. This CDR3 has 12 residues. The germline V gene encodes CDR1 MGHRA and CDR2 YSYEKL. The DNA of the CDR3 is TGCGCCAGCAGCCAAGCGGCCGGGACTAAAATTTTT. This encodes CASSQAAGTKIF.

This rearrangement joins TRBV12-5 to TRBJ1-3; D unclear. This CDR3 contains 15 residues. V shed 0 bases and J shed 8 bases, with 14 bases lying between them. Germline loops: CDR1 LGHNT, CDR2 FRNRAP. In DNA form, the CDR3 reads TGTGCTAGTGGTTTGGTAATTGGGGTCCGGGACACCATATATTTT. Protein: CASGLVIGVRDTIYF. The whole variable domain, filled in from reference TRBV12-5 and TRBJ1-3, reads DARVTQTPRHKVTEMGQEVTMRCQPILGHNTVFWYRQTMMQGLELLAYFRNRAPLDDSGMPKDRFSAEMPDATLATLKIQPSEPRDSAVYFCASGLVIGVRDTIYFGEGSWLTVV.

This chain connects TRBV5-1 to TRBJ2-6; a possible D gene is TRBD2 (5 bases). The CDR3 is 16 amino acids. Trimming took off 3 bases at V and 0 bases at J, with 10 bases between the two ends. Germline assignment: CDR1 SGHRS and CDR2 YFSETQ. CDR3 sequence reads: CASSYAGNSGANVLTF. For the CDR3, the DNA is TGCGCCAGCAGCTACGCCGGGAACTCTGGGGCCAACGTCCTGACTTTC.

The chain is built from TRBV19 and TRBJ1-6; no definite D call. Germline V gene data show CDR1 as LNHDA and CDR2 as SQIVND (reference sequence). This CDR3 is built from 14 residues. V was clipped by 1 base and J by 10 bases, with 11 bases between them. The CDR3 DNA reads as TGTGCCAGTAGTATAGCTCAGGTTCGGTCACCCCTCCACTTT. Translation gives CASSIAQVRSPLHF.

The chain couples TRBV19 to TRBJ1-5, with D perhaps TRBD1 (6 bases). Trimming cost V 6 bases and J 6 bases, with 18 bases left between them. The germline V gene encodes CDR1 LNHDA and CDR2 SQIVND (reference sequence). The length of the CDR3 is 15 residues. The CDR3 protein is CASSTTGSAFQPQHF. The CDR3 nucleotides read TGTGCCAGTAGCACCACAGGGTCGGCTTTTCAGCCCCAGCATTTT.

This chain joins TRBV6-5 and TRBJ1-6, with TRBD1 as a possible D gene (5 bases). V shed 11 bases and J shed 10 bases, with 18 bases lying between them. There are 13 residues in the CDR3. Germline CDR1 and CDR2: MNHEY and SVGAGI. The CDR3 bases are TGTGCCGGAAGAGGGGTTTCAAGCTCACCCCTCCACTTT. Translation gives CAGRGVSSSPLHF.

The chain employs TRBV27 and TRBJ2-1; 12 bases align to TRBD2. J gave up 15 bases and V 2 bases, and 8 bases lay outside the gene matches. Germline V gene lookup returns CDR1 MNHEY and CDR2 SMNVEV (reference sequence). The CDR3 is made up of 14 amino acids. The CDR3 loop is CASSLLAGGRLPFF. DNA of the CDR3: TGTGCCAGCAGTTTACTAGCGGGAGGGAGACTGCCGTTCTTC.

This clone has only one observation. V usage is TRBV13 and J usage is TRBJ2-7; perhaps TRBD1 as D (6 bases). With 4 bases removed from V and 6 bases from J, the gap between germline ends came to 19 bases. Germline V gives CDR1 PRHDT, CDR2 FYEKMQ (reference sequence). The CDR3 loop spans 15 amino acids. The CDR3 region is CASSSSRQGQSEQYF. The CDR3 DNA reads TGTGCCAGCAGCTCCTCCCGGCAGGGACAATCCGAGCAGTACTTC.

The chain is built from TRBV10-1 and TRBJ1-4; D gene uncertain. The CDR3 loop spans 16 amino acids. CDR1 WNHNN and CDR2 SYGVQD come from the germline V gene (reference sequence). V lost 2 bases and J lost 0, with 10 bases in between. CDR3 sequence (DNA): TGCGCCAGCAGTGAGGGCCGTCTTGCAACTAATGAAAAACTGTTTTTT. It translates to CASSEGRLATNEKLFF.

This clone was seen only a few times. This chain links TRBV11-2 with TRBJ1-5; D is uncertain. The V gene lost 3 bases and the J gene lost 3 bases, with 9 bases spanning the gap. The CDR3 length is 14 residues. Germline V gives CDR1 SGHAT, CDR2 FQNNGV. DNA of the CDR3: TGTGCCAGCAGCTTGGCCGTGGCCAATCAGCCCCAGCATTTT. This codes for CASSLAVANQPQHF.

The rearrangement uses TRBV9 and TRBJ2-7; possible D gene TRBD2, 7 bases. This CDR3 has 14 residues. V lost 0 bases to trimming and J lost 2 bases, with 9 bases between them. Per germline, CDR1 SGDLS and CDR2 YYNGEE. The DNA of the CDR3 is TGTGCCAGCAGCGTAGCGGGGGGCACCTACGAGCAGTACTTC. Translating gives CASSVAGGTYEQYF.

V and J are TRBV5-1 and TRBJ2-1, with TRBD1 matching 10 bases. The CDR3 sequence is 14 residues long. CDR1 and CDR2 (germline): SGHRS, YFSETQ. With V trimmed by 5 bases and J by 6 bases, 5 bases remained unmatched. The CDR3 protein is CASRPGQGFNEQFF. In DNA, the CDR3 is TGCGCCAGCAGACCGGGACAGGGGTTCAATGAGCAGTTCTTC.

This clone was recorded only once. The DNA for the CDR3 is TGTGCCAGCACCCGGGGCGGTAGCAATCAGCCCCAGCATTTT. Residues: CASTRGGSNQPQHF. The rearrangement uses TRBV28 and TRBJ1-5; tentatively, D is TRBD1 (5 bases). Looked up from germline, CDR1 is MDHEN and CDR2 is SYDVKM. The CDR3 runs to 14 residues. The V gene lost 7 bases and the J gene lost 0 bases, with 10 bases spanning the gap.

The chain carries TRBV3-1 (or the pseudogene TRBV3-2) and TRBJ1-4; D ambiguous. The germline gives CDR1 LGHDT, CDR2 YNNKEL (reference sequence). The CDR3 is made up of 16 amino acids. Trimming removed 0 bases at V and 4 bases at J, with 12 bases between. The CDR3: CASSQDTSDGNEKLFF. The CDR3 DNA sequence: TGTGCCAGCAGCCAAGATACTTCGGACGGTAATGAAAAACTGTTTTTT.